The T cell receptor (beta chain) under discussion was sequenced for a study of shared clonotypes between healthy human individuals. TCRdb's table, derived via immunoSEQ multiplex PCR, lists solely in-frame clones and lacks some. The table records about half a million clones, almost 80% of them present only once. This clonotype was obtained from a woman aged 40-49 years in good health. Some clones in this sample may be carry-over from other donors' samples. The specimen sequenced was PBMCs.

The DNA of the CDR3 is TGTGCCAGCAGCTTAAACAGGGGGGTGGTGGGCACTGAAGCTTTCTTT. It yields the protein CASSLNRGVVGTEAFF. This chain joins TRBV5-4 and TRBJ1-1; 8 positions agree with TRBD1. Per the germline V gene, CDR1 is SGHNT and CDR2 is YYREEE (reference sequence). CDR3 length equals 16 residues. J was trimmed by 4 bases and V by 2 bases; bases with no gene match: 10.